The 19 T cell receptor beta chains in this list originate from one sample, sequenced in a study of breast tumors, draining lymph nodes, adjacent tissues. Axillary draining lymph nodes of breast cancer patients supplied the node samples. MiXCR, run by TCRdb on the multiplex PCR reads, gives a single entry per CDR3 protein. There are nearly 110,000 distinct CDR3 sequences in the sample; more than 30% occur only once, and 4.5% to 7% lies in the top ten. Sequencing was performed on axillary lymph node tissue. The receptors originated from a female donor with breast cancer. Some clones in this sample may be carry-over from other donors' samples.

This clonotype has at least ten counts. The rearrangement uses TRBV6-5 and TRBJ1-2; D is unclear. The germline V gene has CDR1 MNHEY and CDR2 SVGAGI. The CDR3 runs to 12 residues. V shed 8 bases and J shed 0 bases, with 7 bases lying between them. CDR3 coding DNA: TGTGCCAGCCGGGCTCCTAACTATGGCTACACCTTC. Amino acids: CASRAPNYGYTF.

Ten or more counts support this clonotype. The rearrangement uses TRBV9 and TRBJ2-4; 8 bases fit TRBD2. CDR1 and CDR2 (germline): SGDLS, YYNGEE. V shed 4 bases, J shed 8 bases, and the junction held 2 bases outside the gene matches. The CDR3 totals 12 residues. The CDR3 loop is CASSRGGDIQYF. CDR3 nucleotides: TGTGCCAGCAGCCGGGGGGGGGACATTCAGTACTTC.

The chain employs TRBV7-6 and TRBJ2-1; 8 bases map to TRBD1. The CDR3 runs 14 residues. Germline V gene lookup returns CDR1 SGHVS and CDR2 FNYEAQ. CDR3 DNA: TGTGCTAGAGAGGACAGGGCGGGATACAATGAGCAGTTCTTC. Translation: CAREDRAGYNEQFF.

On this clonotype itself: Compared with germline, one end of the junction differs, possibly owing to a read error. This chain connects TRBV7-3 to TRBJ2-1, with 12 positions matching TRBD2. This CDR3 is 15 amino acids long. Germline loops: CDR1 SGHTA, CDR2 FQGTGA. The CDR3 DNA reads as TGTGCCAGCAGCTTACTAGCGGGAGGGTACAATGAGCAGCTCTTC. It is translated as CASSLLAGGYNEQLF.

For this clonotype: Possible read error: a much larger clone is one base away. The V gene is TRBV12-5, the J gene TRBJ2-3; no clear D gene. This CDR3 contains 14 residues. Germline assignment: CDR1 LGHNT and CDR2 FRNRAP. The CDR3 DNA sequence: TGTGCTAGTGGCCATCTCCCCGCTGGAGATACGCAGTGTTTT. It translates to CASGHLPAGDTQCF.

The chain carries TRBV10-1 and TRBJ2-3; a possible D gene is TRBD2 (6 bases). Deletions cut 3 bases from V and 0 bases from J, with 7 bases between. Germline loops: CDR1 WNHNN, CDR2 SYGVQD (reference sequence). The CDR3 has 14 amino acids. The CDR3 DNA follows: TGCGCCAGCAGTGAAGGACTAAGCACAGATACGCAGTATTTT. It encodes CASSEGLSTDTQYF.

Ten or more counts support this clonotype. This sequence may be a read error, since a much larger clone differs from it by one base. The chain recombines TRBV19 with TRBJ1-5; the D is unclear. The DNA end is a closer match to TRBJ2-3, so the J assignment may be wrong. The germline CDR1 and CDR2 sequences are LNHDA and SQIVND (reference sequence). The CDR3 is 12 residues long. CDR3 sequence reads: CASRAPNQPQYF. The CDR3 DNA reads TGTGCCAGTCGAGCACCCAATCAGCCCCAGTATTTT.

This clonotype was recorded at least ten times. This sequence joins TRBV12-3 or TRBV12-4 and TRBJ2-7, with D maybe TRBD2 (6 bases). The CDR3 totals 15 residues. V was clipped by 5 bases and J by 3 bases, with 17 bases between them. CDR3 DNA: TGTGCCAGCAGTCGGGGAGGTAGCGGCCTCTACGAGCAGTACTTC. This gives the protein CASSRGGSGLYEQYF.

This clonotype was recorded many times. This chain uses TRBV20-1 with TRBJ1-5; no clear D. Trimming removed 3 bases at V and 3 bases at J, with 12 bases between. Germline CDR1 reads DFQATT; CDR2 reads SNEGSKA (reference sequence). The CDR3 length is 14 residues. The CDR3 protein is CSASRGHFNQPQHF. The CDR3 DNA is TGCAGTGCTAGTCGTGGGCACTTCAATCAGCCCCAGCATTTT.

This clonotype was recorded many times. V is TRBV7-9 and J is TRBJ2-7; D perhaps matches TRBD1 (5 bases). V lost 5 bases and J 3 bases, leaving 14 bases between the germline ends. The CDR3 runs to 14 residues. CDR1 is SEHNR and CDR2 is FQNEAQ in the germline V gene (reference sequence). The CDR3 protein is CASSQNHRYYEQYF. For the CDR3, the DNA is TGTGCCAGCAGCCAAAATCACAGGTACTACGAGCAGTACTTC.

The chain couples TRBV20-1 to TRBJ1-1; no definite D call. The CDR3 has 13 residues. Looked up from germline, CDR1 is DFQATT and CDR2 is SNEGSKA (reference sequence). The V gene lost 3 bases and the J gene lost 1 base, with 9 bases spanning the gap. The CDR3 spells CSASERSNTEAFF. As DNA, the CDR3 is TGCAGTGCTAGTGAACGGTCGAACACTGAAGCTTTCTTT.

A remark on this clonotype: This could be a read error, since a much larger clone is one nucleotide away. The chain links TRBV20-1 to TRBJ2-1; maybe TRBD2 (5 bases). CDR1 and CDR2 from the germline V gene are DFQATT and SNEGSKA (reference sequence). The length of the CDR3 is 12 residues. This chain's CDR3 is CSATTRRTEPFF. CDR3 nucleotide sequence: TGCAGTGCTACCACCAGGAGGACTGAGCCGTTCTTC.

The V gene is TRBV28, the J gene TRBJ1-1; tentative D call: TRBD1 (5 bases). The germline CDR1 and CDR2 sequences are MDHEN and SYDVKM. There are 15 residues in the CDR3. Trimming removed 2 bases from V and 4 bases from J, with 14 bases in between. The CDR3 DNA reads as TGTGCCAGCAGTTTAACCTCGGAGGGGTCCACTGAAGCTTTCTTT. Translated, it gives CASSLTSEGSTEAFF.

As for this clonotype: This sequence may be a read error, since a much larger clone differs from it by one base. This chain links TRBV5-5 with TRBJ2-3, with D tentatively TRBD1 (6 bases). Per the germline V gene, CDR1 is SGHKS and CDR2 is YYEKEE (reference sequence). The CDR3 totals 14 residues. V lost 5 bases and J 4 bases, leaving 14 bases between the germline ends. The CDR3 DNA sequence: TGTGCCAGCAGTTCGATTGGGGGCGCAGATACGCAGTATTTT. Translated, it gives CASSSIGGADTQYF.

The chain has TRBV10-3 and TRBJ2-7; 8 bases map to TRBD2. V was clipped by 4 bases and J by 3 bases; unmatched bases: 11. Germline-derived CDR1 and CDR2 are ENHRY and SYGVKD. The CDR3 covers 16 residues. CDR3 amino acids: CAISGGQLAANYEQYF. The CDR3 DNA follows: TGTGCCATCAGTGGGGGACAACTAGCGGCAAACTACGAGCAGTACTTC.

This chain connects TRBV6-2 or TRBV6-3 to TRBJ1-1, with no clear D. Looked up from germline, CDR1 is MNHEY and CDR2 is SVGEGT. Trimming stripped 0 bases from V and 4 bases from J, with 9 bases between. The CDR3 length is 14 residues. CDR3 nucleotides: TGTGCCAGCAGTTACTCGAGAGTTTTCACTGAAGCTTTCTTT. It codes for CASSYSRVFTEAFF.

This clonotype came up many times. This chain links TRBV9 with TRBJ2-3; 8 nucleotides agree with TRBD2. The CDR3 runs to 19 residues. V shed 3 bases and J 4 bases; nucleotides not matched to a gene: 19. Germline CDR1 is SGDLS and CDR2 is YYNGEE. Written as DNA, the CDR3 is TGTGCCAGCAGCGGGACCTTGACTAGCGCTAAACGCAGGGCAGATACGCAGTATTTT. Its protein product is CASSGTLTSAKRRADTQYF.

In DNA, the CDR3 is TGTGCCAGCAGCTCCCGGGACAGAATCTATGGCTACACCTTC. This encodes CASSSRDRIYGYTF. The chain uses TRBV7-2 and TRBJ1-2; TRBD1 aligns across 7 bases. V gave up 4 bases and J gave up 4 bases; unmatched junction bases: 6. Germline V gene sequence: CDR1 SGHTA, CDR2 FQGNSA. This CDR3 contains 14 residues.

This clonotype was picked up many times. The CDR3 DNA is TGTGCCAGCAGCCAAGGAGGGGGACTGGCAAAACTGTTTTTT. Translated, it gives CASSQGGGLAKLFF. The V gene is TRBV14, the J gene TRBJ1-4, with D possibly being TRBD1 (6 bases). The ends were cut back, 1 base at V and 10 bases at J, with 13 bases in the middle. CDR1 is SGHDN and CDR2 is FVKESK in the germline V gene. The CDR3 covers 14 residues.